Reported below is one TCR beta chain. Samples were taken at baseline and on day 1 of cycles 4 and 7. There are 12 residues in the CDR3. Trimming removed 6 bases at V and 3 bases at J, with 9 bases between. CDR1 and CDR2 (germline): MNHNY, SVGAGI (reference sequence). Clones were read by immunoSEQ multiplex PCR, and TCRdb kept only the in-frame ones, dropping some. The data show about 70,000 clones, with 85% to 90% seen just once and 2.5% to 3% held by the top ten. This entry is derived from a study of OX40 agonist ivuxolimab in advanced cancers. The TCR sequence derives from an adult with an advanced solid tumor such as melanoma, head and neck, liver or kidney cancer. V and J are TRBV6-6 and TRBJ2-7, with D unresolved. The sample here was CD4+ or CD8+ T cells sorted from blood, taken in a trial of the OX40 agonist ivuxolimab. CDR3 loop: CASSPDRYEQYF. The CDR3 nucleotides read TGTGCCAGCAGCCCCGACCGCTACGAGCAGTACTTC.